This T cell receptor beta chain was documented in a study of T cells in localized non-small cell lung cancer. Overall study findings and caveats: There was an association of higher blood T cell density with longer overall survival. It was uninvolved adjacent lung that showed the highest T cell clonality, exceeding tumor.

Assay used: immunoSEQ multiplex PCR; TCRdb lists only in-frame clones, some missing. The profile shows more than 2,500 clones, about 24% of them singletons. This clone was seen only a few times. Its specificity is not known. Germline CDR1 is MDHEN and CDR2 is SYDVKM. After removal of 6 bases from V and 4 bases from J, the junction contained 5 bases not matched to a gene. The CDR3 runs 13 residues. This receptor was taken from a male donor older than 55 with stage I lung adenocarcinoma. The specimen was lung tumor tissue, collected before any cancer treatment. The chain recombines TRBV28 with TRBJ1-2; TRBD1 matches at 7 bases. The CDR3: CASSPGGSYGYTF. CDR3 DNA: TGTGCCAGCAGCCCAGGGGGAAGCTATGGCTACACCTTC.